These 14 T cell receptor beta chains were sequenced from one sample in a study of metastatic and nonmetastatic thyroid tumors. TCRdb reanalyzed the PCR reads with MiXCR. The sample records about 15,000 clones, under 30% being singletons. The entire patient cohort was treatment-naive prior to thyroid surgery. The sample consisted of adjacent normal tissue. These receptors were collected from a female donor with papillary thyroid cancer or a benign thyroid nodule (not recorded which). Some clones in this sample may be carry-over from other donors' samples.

CDR3 coding DNA: TGCAGTGCTAGGGACTCAACCTACAATGAGCAGTTCTTC. Amino acids: CSARDSTYNEQFF. This chain connects TRBV20-1 to TRBJ2-1; possible D gene TRBD2, 5 bases. This CDR3 is built from 13 residues. The germline V gene encodes CDR1 DFQATT and CDR2 SNEGSKA (reference sequence). V lost 3 bases and J 2 bases, leaving 8 bases between the germline ends.

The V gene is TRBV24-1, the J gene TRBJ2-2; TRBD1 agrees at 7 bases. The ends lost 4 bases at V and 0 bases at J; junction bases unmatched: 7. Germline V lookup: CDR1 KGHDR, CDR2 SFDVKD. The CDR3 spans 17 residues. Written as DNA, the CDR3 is TGTGCCACCAGTGAACAGGGGCGGTGGACGAACACCGGGGAGCTGTTTTTT. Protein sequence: CATSEQGRWTNTGELFF.

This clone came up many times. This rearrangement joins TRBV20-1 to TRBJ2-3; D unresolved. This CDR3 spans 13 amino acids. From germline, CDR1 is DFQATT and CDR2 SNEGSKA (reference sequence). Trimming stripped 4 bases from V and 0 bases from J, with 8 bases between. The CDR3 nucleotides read TGCAGTGCTAAGCCGTCGAGCACAGATACGCAGTATTTT. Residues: CSAKPSSTDTQYF.

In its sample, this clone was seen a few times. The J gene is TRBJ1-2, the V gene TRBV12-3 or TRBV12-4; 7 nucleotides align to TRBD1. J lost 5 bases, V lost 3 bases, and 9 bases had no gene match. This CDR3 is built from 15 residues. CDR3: CASSLGDSHGYGYTF. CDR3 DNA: TGTGCCAGCAGTTTGGGGGACAGCCATGGGTATGGCTACACCTTC.

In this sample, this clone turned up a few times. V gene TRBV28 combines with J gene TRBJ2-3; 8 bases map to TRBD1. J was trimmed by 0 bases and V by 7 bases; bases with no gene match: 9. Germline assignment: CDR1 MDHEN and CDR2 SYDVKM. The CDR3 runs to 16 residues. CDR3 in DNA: TGTGCCAGCACCACGATGACAGGGGAAAGCACAGATACGCAGTATTTT. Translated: CASTTMTGESTDTQYF.

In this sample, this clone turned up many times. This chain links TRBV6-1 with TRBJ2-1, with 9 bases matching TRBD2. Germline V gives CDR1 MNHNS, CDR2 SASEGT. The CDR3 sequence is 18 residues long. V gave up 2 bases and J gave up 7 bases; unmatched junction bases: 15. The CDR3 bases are TGTGCCAGCAGTGAAAACAGCCTCCGGGCAACTAGCGGGAATGAGCAGTTCTTC. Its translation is CASSENSLRATSGNEQFF.

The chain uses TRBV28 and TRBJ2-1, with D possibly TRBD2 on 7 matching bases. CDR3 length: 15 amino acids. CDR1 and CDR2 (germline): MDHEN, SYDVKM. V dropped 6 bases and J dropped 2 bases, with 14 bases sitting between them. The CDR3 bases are TGTGCCAGCAGCCAAGGGGGGGCAACCTACAATGAGCAGTTCTTC. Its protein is CASSQGGATYNEQFF.

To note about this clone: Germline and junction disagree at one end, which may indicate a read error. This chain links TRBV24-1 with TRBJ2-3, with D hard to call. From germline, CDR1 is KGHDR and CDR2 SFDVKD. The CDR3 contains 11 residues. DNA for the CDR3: TGTGCCACCTCTTTGGCCTATACGCGGTATTTT. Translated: CATSLAYTRYF.

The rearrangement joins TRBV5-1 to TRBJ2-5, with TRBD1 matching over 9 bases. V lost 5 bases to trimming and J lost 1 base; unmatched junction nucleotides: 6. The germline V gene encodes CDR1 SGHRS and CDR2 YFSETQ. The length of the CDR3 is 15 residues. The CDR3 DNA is TGCGCCAGCAGGCCTGAACAGGGGGCCCAAGAGACCCAGTACTTC. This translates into CASRPEQGAQETQYF.

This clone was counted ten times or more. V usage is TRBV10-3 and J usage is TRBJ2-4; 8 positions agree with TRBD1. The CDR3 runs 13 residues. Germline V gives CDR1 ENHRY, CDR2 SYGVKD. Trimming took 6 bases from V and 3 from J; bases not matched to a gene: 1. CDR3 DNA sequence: TGTGCCATCAGGGGGACAGGCAAAAACATTCAGTACTTC. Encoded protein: CAIRGTGKNIQYF.

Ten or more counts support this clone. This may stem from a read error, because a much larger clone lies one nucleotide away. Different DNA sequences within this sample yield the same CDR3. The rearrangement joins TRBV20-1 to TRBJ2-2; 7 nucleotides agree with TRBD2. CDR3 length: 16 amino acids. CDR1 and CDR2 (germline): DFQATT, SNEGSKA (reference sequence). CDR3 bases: TGCAGTGCTAGAGATTTTACTAGCGATAGCACCGAGGAGCTGTTTTTT. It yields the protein CSARDFTSDSTEELFF.

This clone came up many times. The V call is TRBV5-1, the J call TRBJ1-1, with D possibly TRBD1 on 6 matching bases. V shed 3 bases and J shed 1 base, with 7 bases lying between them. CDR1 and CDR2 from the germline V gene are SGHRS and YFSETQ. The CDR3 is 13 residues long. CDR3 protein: CASSSTGNTEAFF. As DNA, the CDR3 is TGCGCCAGCAGCTCGACAGGGAACACTGAAGCTTTCTTT.

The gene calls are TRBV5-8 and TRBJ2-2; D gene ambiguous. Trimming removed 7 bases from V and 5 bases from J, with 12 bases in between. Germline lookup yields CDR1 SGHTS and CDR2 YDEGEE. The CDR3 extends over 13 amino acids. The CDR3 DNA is TGTGCCAGCGTGAGTCGGCAGACCGGGGAGCTGTTTTTT. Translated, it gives CASVSRQTGELFF. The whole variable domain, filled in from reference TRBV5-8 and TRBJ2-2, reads EAGVTQSPTHLIKTRGQQATLRCSPISGHTSVYWYQQALGLGLQFLLWYDEGEERNRGNFPPRFSGRQFPNYSSELNVNALELEDSALYLCASVSRQTGELFFGEGSRLTVL.

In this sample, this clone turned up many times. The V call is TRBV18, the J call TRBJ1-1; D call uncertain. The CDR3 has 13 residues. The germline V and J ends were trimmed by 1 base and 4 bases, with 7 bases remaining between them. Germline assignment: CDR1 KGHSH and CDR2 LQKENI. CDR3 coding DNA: TGTGCCAGCTCACCACAGGGAAGCACTGAAGCTTTCTTT. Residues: CASSPQGSTEAFF.